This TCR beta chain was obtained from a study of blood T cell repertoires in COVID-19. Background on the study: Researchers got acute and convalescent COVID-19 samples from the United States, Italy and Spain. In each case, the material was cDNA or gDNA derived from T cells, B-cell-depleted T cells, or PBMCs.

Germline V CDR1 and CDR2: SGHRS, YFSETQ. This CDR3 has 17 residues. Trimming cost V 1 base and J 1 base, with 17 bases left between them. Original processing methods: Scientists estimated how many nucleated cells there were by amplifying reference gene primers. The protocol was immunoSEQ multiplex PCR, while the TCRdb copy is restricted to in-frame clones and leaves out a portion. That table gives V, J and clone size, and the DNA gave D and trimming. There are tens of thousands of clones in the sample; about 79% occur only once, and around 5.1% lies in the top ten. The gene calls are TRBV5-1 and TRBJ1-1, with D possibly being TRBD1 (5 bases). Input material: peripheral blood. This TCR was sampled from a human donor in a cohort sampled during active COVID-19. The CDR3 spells CASSLFPKKTGNTEAFF. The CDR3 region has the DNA TGCGCCAGCAGCTTGTTCCCCAAAAAAACAGGGAACACTGAAGCTTTCTTT.